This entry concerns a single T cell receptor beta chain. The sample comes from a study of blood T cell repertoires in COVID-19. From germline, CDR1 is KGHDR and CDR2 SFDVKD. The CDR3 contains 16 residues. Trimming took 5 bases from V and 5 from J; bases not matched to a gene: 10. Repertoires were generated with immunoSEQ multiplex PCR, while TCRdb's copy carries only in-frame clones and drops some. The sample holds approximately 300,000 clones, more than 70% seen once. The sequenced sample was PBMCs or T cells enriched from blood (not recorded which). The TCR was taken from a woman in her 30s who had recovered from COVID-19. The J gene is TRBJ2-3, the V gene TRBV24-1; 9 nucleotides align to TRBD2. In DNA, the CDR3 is TGTGCCACCAGTGGTTCGGAGCGGGGGGCGGTAGATACGCAGTATTTT. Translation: CATSGSERGAVDTQYF.